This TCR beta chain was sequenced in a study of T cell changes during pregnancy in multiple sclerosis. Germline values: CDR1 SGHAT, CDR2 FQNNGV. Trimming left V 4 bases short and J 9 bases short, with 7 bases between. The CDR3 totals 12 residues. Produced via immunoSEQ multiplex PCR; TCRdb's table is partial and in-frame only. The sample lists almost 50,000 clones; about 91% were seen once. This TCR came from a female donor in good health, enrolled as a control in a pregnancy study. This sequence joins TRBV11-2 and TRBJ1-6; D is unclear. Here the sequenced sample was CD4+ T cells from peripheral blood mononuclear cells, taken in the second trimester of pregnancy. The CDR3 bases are TGTGCCAGCAGCTCTTCCCGTTCACCCCTCCACTTT. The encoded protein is CASSSSRSPLHF.